One and the same sample provided the 23 T cell receptor beta chains below, sequenced in a study of OX40 agonist ivuxolimab in advanced cancers. Only in-frame clones appear in the TCRdb table, and some are missing; sequencing was by immunoSEQ multiplex PCR. Of fewer than 200,000 clones listed, around 94% were seen once; the top ten hold about 0.31%. The source was CD4+ or CD8+ T cells sorted from blood, collected in a trial of the OX40 agonist ivuxolimab. The origin of the receptors is an adult with an advanced solid tumor such as melanoma, head and neck, liver or kidney cancer.

V usage is TRBV11-3 and J usage is TRBJ2-7; no firm D call. V lost 1 base to trimming and J lost 2 bases, with 6 bases between them. Per the germline V gene, CDR1 is SGHNT and CDR2 is YENEEA. The CDR3 sequence is 13 residues long. Written as DNA, the CDR3 is TGTGCCAGCAGCTTAGGTGGGCCCTACGAGCAGTACTTC. It yields the protein CASSLGGPYEQYF. Full variable domain (missing parts from reference TRBV11-3 and TRBJ2-7): EAGVVQSPRYKIIEKKQPVAFWCNPISGHNTLYWYLQNLGQGPELLIRYENEEAVDDSQLPKDRFSAERLKGVDSTLKIQPAELGDSAVYLCASSLGGPYEQYFGPGTRLTVT.

CDR3 nucleotide sequence: TGTGCCAGTAGTATTGGTAGCGGGGGATTAACGCAGTATTTT. It specifies CASSIGSGGLTQYF. This chain uses TRBV19 with TRBJ2-3, with 9 bases that match TRBD2. The germline V gene encodes CDR1 LNHDA and CDR2 SQIVND (reference sequence). With V trimmed by 3 bases and J by 9 bases, 7 bases remained unmatched. The CDR3 is 14 residues long.

This clone occurred a few times. This rearrangement joins TRBV9 to TRBJ2-2, with 7 bases identical to TRBD1. This CDR3 contains 14 residues. Germline lookup yields CDR1 SGDLS and CDR2 YYNGEE. The trim removed 3 bases at V and 4 bases at J, leaving 3 bases unmatched. The CDR3 reads CASSEGQRTGELFF. The DNA for the CDR3 is TGTGCCAGCAGCGAGGGACAGCGCACCGGGGAGCTGTTTTTT. Combining the CDR3 with reference TRBV9 and TRBJ2-2 gives the whole variable domain DSGVTQTPKHLITATGQRVTLRCSPRSGDLSVYWYQQSLDQGLQFLIQYYNGEERAKGNILERFSAQQFPDLHSELNLSSLELGDSALYFCASSEGQRTGELFFGEGSRLTVL.

The chain links TRBV6-6 to TRBJ2-3; 7 positions agree with TRBD1. The V segment lost 6 bases and the J segment 0 bases; nucleotides outside the gene matches: 6. The CDR3 runs to 15 residues. CDR1 and CDR2 from the germline V gene are MNHNY and SVGAGI (reference sequence). The DNA for the CDR3 is TGTGCCAGCAGCTGGGACAGCGCTAGCACAGATACGCAGTATTTT. It codes for CASSWDSASTDTQYF.

The chain employs TRBV9 and TRBJ2-2, with TRBD1 matching 8 bases. This CDR3 contains 16 residues. The germline CDR1 and CDR2 sequences are SGDLS and YYNGEE. After removal of 2 bases from V and 5 bases from J, the junction contained 8 bases not matched to a gene. CDR3 protein: CASSVSGGGWTGELFF. As DNA, the CDR3 is TGTGCCAGCAGCGTCTCAGGGGGCGGTTGGACCGGGGAGCTGTTTTTT.

The chain links TRBV7-2 to TRBJ2-5; D remains unclear. This CDR3 spans 11 amino acids. V shed 8 bases and J shed 5 bases, with 9 bases lying between them. The germline V gene encodes CDR1 SGHTA and CDR2 FQGNSA. Written as DNA, the CDR3 is TGTGCCAGCGGGCTCGGGGAGACCCAGTACTTC. It specifies CASGLGETQYF.

Here the CDR3 reads CASSPAGGPYEQYF. The DNA for the CDR3 is TGTGCCAGCTCACCGGCCGGGGGCCCCTACGAGCAGTACTTC. The gene calls are TRBV18 and TRBJ2-7, with D perhaps given as TRBD1 or TRBD2 (6 bases each). Germline V CDR1 and CDR2: KGHSH, LQKENI. The V end was cut by 3 bases, the J end by 2 bases, with 11 bases between. The CDR3 totals 14 residues.

The V gene is TRBV7-9, the J gene TRBJ2-3, with 8 bases fitting TRBD1. There are 14 residues in the CDR3. Germline CDR1 SEHNR, CDR2 FQNEAQ (reference sequence). J lost 5 bases, V lost 3 bases, and 4 bases had no gene match. The CDR3 protein is CASSLGQAIDTQYF. CDR3 sequence (DNA): TGTGCCAGCAGCTTGGGACAGGCGATAGATACGCAGTATTTT.

The V gene is TRBV28, the J gene TRBJ2-7; TRBD1 matches 7 bases. With 4 bases clipped from V and 1 base from J, the junction kept 7 bases outside the gene matches. CDR3 length: 15 amino acids. The germline V gene has CDR1 MDHEN and CDR2 SYDVKM. CDR3 in amino acids: CASSSLGTVSYEQYF. The CDR3 nucleotides are TGTGCCAGCAGTTCCCTCGGGACAGTTTCCTACGAGCAGTACTTC.

V and J are TRBV28 and TRBJ1-4; D is undetermined. Germline assignment: CDR1 MDHEN and CDR2 SYDVKM. CDR3 length equals 13 residues. V lost 3 bases, J lost 4 bases, and 6 bases lay in between. This CDR3 reads CASSFGNNEKLFF. DNA for the CDR3: TGTGCCAGCAGTTTCGGGAATAATGAAAAACTGTTTTTT.

The J gene is TRBJ1-2, the V gene TRBV9; 8 bases line up with TRBD1. The CDR3 is 16 residues long. V was pared by 0 bases and J by 1 base, with 5 bases of the junction left unmatched. Germline V gene data show CDR1 as SGDLS and CDR2 as YYNGEE. The chain's CDR3 is CASSVVGTGLNYGYTF. DNA for the CDR3: TGTGCCAGCAGCGTAGTCGGGACAGGACTTAACTATGGCTACACCTTC.

The rearrangement links TRBV6-1 to TRBJ1-4, with D possibly being TRBD1 (5 bases). Germline-derived CDR1 and CDR2 are MNHNS and SASEGT. CDR3 length: 13 amino acids. Trimming removed 7 bases from V and 8 bases from J, with 14 bases in between. Here the CDR3 reads CASMRPWGEKLFF. Written as DNA, the CDR3 is TGTGCCAGCATGCGGCCCTGGGGGGAAAAACTGTTTTTT.

V gene TRBV27 combines with J gene TRBJ1-1, with TRBD1 as a possible D gene (6 bases). The CDR3 has 16 residues. From germline, CDR1 is MNHEY and CDR2 SMNVEV (reference sequence). V lost 5 bases and J 1 base, leaving 17 bases between the germline ends. CDR3 bases: TGTGCCAGCAGTACACCCGCAGGGGCTACGAACACTGAAGCTTTCTTT. Its translation is CASSTPAGATNTEAFF.

The chain is built from TRBV10-3 and TRBJ1-1, with D maybe TRBD1 (5 bases). The germline CDR1 and CDR2 sequences are ENHRY and SYGVKD. The CDR3 totals 15 residues. V was clipped by 3 bases and J by 5 bases, with 16 bases between them. The chain's CDR3 is CAISDTGAEGTEAFF. Written as DNA, the CDR3 is TGTGCCATCAGTGACACCGGGGCCGAGGGAACTGAAGCTTTCTTT.

The genes are TRBV28 and TRBJ2-7, with a tentative D call TRBD1 (6 bases). The germline V gene has CDR1 MDHEN and CDR2 SYDVKM. V was pared by 5 bases and J by 2 bases, with 13 bases between. The CDR3 is made up of 14 amino acids. As DNA, the CDR3 is TGTGCCAGCAGTGCCCCAGGGGAAACCTACGAGCAGTACTTC. Translation gives CASSAPGETYEQYF.

The rearrangement uses TRBV6-5 and TRBJ1-1, with D unresolved. Per the germline V gene, CDR1 is MNHEY and CDR2 is SVGAGI. The CDR3 is 14 amino acids. Trimming pared 0 bases from V and 1 base from J, leaving 6 bases between. This chain's CDR3 is CASSYSWGNTEAFF. For the CDR3, the DNA is TGTGCCAGCAGTTACTCCTGGGGGAACACTGAAGCTTTCTTT.

This chain uses TRBV10-1 with TRBJ1-1; D is perhaps TRBD1 (5 bases). The CDR3 covers 14 residues. Germline V gene lookup returns CDR1 WNHNN and CDR2 SYGVQD (reference sequence). V lost 4 bases, J lost 5 bases, and 14 bases lay in between. The CDR3 here is CASSVKRGGTEAFF. The CDR3 DNA is TGCGCCAGCAGTGTCAAACGGGGGGGGACTGAAGCTTTCTTT.

The rearrangement uses TRBV29-1 and TRBJ2-3, with D perhaps TRBD1 (6 bases). Between the trimmed V and J ends, which lost 0 bases and 1 base, there was a span of 23 bases. Germline CDR1 reads SQVTM; CDR2 reads ANQGSEA. The CDR3 contains 19 residues. The CDR3 loop is CSVEDKGRGQGLRTDTQYF. CDR3 DNA sequence: TGCAGCGTTGAAGATAAGGGCAGGGGCCAGGGGTTGCGCACAGATACGCAGTATTTT.

The chain links TRBV28 to TRBJ2-7, with a weak D call TRBD2 (6 bases). Trimming left V 5 bases short and J 1 base short, with 15 bases between. Germline V lookup: CDR1 MDHEN, CDR2 SYDVKM. This CDR3 is 15 amino acids long. The CDR3 DNA sequence: TGTGCCAGCAGTCCCCCGGGACTGACATCCTACGAGCAGTACTTC. As protein: CASSPPGLTSYEQYF.

The chain joins TRBV9 to TRBJ2-2; D is possibly TRBD2 (5 bases). The length of the CDR3 is 13 residues. The V and J ends lost 3 bases and 6 bases respectively, with 9 bases between them. Germline lookup yields CDR1 SGDLS and CDR2 YYNGEE. The CDR3 nucleotides are TGTGCCAGCAGCGGGGAGTGGGCCGGGGAGCTGTTTTTT. Encoded protein: CASSGEWAGELFF.

The V call is TRBV7-2, the J call TRBJ2-7, with 8 bases identical to TRBD2. J lost 5 bases, V lost 3 bases, and 9 bases had no gene match. This CDR3 comprises 15 residues. Germline lookup yields CDR1 SGHTA and CDR2 FQGNSA. The DNA of the CDR3 is TGTGCCAGCAGCTTGAGGCGGGGGGAGAAGGACGAGCAGTACTTC. It is translated as CASSLRRGEKDEQYF.

In its sample, this clone was seen once. This rearrangement joins TRBV18 to TRBJ1-2; TRBD1 is a possible D gene (6 bases). Looked up from germline, CDR1 is KGHSH and CDR2 is LQKENI. V was cut by 3 bases and J by 2 bases, with 10 bases left in between. The CDR3 loop spans 14 amino acids. The CDR3 region is CASSPSQGNYGYTF. As DNA, the CDR3 is TGTGCCAGCTCACCCTCACAGGGCAACTATGGCTACACCTTC.

The chain has TRBV9 and TRBJ2-1; D ambiguous. Germline V CDR1 and CDR2: SGDLS, YYNGEE. V lost 4 bases and J lost 2, with 10 bases in between. The CDR3 consists of 14 residues. The CDR3, as DNA: TGTGCCAGCAGCCCCCAAGGCACCTACAATGAGCAGTTCTTC. Its translation is CASSPQGTYNEQFF.